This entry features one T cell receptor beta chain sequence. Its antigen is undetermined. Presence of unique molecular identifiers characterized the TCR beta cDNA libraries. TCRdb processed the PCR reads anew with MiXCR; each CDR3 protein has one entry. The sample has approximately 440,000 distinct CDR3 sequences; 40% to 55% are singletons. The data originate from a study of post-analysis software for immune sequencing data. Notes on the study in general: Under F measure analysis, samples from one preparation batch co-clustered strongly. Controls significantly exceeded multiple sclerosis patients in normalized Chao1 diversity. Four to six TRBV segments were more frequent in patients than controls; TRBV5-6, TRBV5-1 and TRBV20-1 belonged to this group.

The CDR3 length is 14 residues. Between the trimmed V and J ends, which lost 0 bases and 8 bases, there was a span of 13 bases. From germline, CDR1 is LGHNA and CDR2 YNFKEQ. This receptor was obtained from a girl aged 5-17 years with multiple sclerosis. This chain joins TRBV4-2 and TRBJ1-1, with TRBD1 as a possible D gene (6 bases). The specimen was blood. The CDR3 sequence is CASSQEARGGEAFF. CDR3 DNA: TGTGCCAGCAGCCAAGAGGCCAGGGGAGGGGAAGCTTTCTTT.